These 8 T cell receptor beta chains came from one sample sequenced in a study of blood T cell repertoires in COVID-19. Produced via immunoSEQ multiplex PCR; TCRdb's table is partial and in-frame only. The table has 55,000 to 80,000 clones, roughly 87% seen once. The sample consisted of peripheral blood. These receptor sequences come from a man aged 45-65 years with acute or convalescent COVID-19.

This clone was counted a few times. The genes are TRBV18 and TRBJ1-2; 10 bases fit TRBD1. The CDR3 contains 14 residues. CDR1 and CDR2 from the germline V gene are KGHSH and LQKENI. V dropped 6 bases and J dropped 8; count of bases not matched to a gene: 9. The CDR3, as DNA: TGTGCCAGCTCGCCCACCGGGACAGGGGACGGCTACACCTTC. It encodes CASSPTGTGDGYTF.

This chain uses TRBV12-3 or TRBV12-4 with TRBJ2-7; no clear D gene. The V and J ends lost 3 bases and 5 bases respectively, with 11 bases between them. The length of the CDR3 is 13 residues. CDR3 protein: CASSLAGINEQYF. The CDR3 DNA sequence: TGTGCCAGCAGTTTGGCAGGTATCAACGAGCAGTACTTC.

This chain uses TRBV11-2 with TRBJ1-5, with 7 bases fitting TRBD1. Germline CDR1 reads SGHAT; CDR2 reads FQNNGV. The CDR3 consists of 15 residues. V trimming: 4 bases; J trimming: 4 bases; junction bases outside the gene matches: 7. The CDR3 here is CASSSQGQSNQPQHF. The CDR3 DNA follows: TGTGCCAGCAGCTCCCAGGGACAGTCGAATCAGCCCCAGCATTTT.

This chain uses TRBV24-1 with TRBJ1-1, with TRBD1 as a possible D gene (6 bases). CDR3 length equals 17 residues. Germline CDR1 KGHDR, CDR2 SFDVKD. V lost 2 bases and J lost 2, with 17 bases in between. For the CDR3, the DNA is TGTGCCACCAGTGATTCCTTATCGACAGGTTCTAACACTGAAGCTTTCTTT. Its protein product is CATSDSLSTGSNTEAFF.

The chain links TRBV5-1 to TRBJ1-1; 9 positions agree with TRBD1. V lost 4 bases to trimming and J lost 0 bases; unmatched junction nucleotides: 16. CDR3 size: 19 residues. The V gene's germline CDR1 is SGHRS and CDR2 YFSETQ. CDR3 DNA: TGCGCCAGCAGCAAAGCATCCGGGACAGGGCTTAGGATGAACACTGAAGCTTTCTTT. Residues: CASSKASGTGLRMNTEAFF.

Regarding this clone: One end of the junction fails to match germline, which may point to a read error. CDR3 residues: CASSLAGEEYAYRYTF. The CDR3 coding sequence is TGTGCCAGCAGCTTGGCCGGCGAGGAATACGCCTATCGCTACACCTTC. The chain carries TRBV5-5 and TRBJ1-2, with D unclear. The CDR3 loop spans 16 amino acids. Germline lookup yields CDR1 SGHKS and CDR2 YYEKEE (reference sequence).

V gene TRBV5-1 combines with J gene TRBJ2-7; 7 bases line up with TRBD2. From germline, CDR1 is SGHRS and CDR2 YFSETQ. The CDR3 covers 13 residues. The ends lost 3 bases at V and 3 bases at J; junction bases unmatched: 3. CDR3 region: CASSSTGGYEQYF. DNA for the CDR3: TGCGCCAGCAGCTCGACGGGGGGCTACGAGCAGTACTTC. Filled out from reference TRBV5-1 and TRBJ2-7, the complete variable domain reads KAGVTQTPRYLIKTRGQQVTLSCSPISGHRSVSWYQQTPGQGLQFLFEYFSETQRNKGNFPGRFSGRQFSNSRSEMNVSTLELGDSALYLCASSSTGGYEQYFGPGTRLTVT.

The gene calls are TRBV28 and TRBJ2-7; TRBD1 agrees at 8 bases. The length of the CDR3 is 13 residues. V shed 9 bases and J 5 bases; nucleotides not matched to a gene: 9. Germline V lookup: CDR1 MDHEN, CDR2 SYDVKM. The CDR3 here is CASRQGLKNEQYF. The CDR3 DNA follows: TGTGCCAGTAGACAGGGGTTGAAGAACGAGCAGTACTTC.